A selection of T cell receptor beta chains follows, all from one sample in a study of blood T cell repertoires in COVID-19. TCRdb's table, derived via immunoSEQ multiplex PCR, lists solely in-frame clones and lacks some. This sample has approximately 240,000 clones, with 75% to 95% found just once. The specimen was PBMCs or T cells enriched from blood (not recorded which). The receptors originated from a woman between 18 and 29 years old who had recovered from COVID-19. Both conserved end residues are part of each CDR3. The D gene is left open where the match is weak. For some rows the clone size is stated as once, few or many, or as a class when expanded; others skip it.

V gene	clone size	J gene	D gene	CDR3 DNA	CDR3 protein
TRBV19	.	TRBJ1-1	.	TGTGCCAGTAGTTTCCAGGGGATGAACACTGAAGCTTTCTTT	CASSFQGMNTEAFF
TRBV4-1	.	TRBJ1-2	.	TGCGCCAGCAGCCCGAAGACAGCATTCTATGGCTACACCTTC	CASSPKTAFYGYTF
TRBV27	.	TRBJ2-1	TRBD1	TGTGCCAGCAGCACCGGACAGGGACCTTCGAACAATGAGCAGTTCTTC	CASSTGQGPSNNEQFF
TRBV4-1	.	TRBJ1-6	.	TGCGCCAGCAGCCAGGGTAACGGACACCTCCACTTT	CASSQGNGHLHF
TRBV12-5	.	TRBJ1-2	.	TGTGCTAGTGGTTTTTTGGGGGGAAACTATGGCTACACCTTC	CASGFLGGNYGYTF
TRBV11-2	.	TRBJ1-6	.	TGTGCCAGCAGCTTAGATGAGTCACCCCTCCACTTT	CASSLDESPLHF
TRBV5-6	once	TRBJ2-7	TRBD2	TGTGCCAGCAGCTTTTTCCTAGCGGTGACCTACGAGCAGTACTTC	CASSFFLAVTYEQYF
TRBV3-1/TRBV3-2	.	TRBJ1-4	.	TGTGCCAGCAGCCAAGCCGGAAAACTGTTTTTT	CASSQAGKLFF
TRBV13	.	TRBJ2-7	.	TGTGCCAGCAGCCCGCCGGGTTTATCCGAGCAGTACTTC	CASSPPGLSEQYF
TRBV4-2	.	TRBJ2-3	TRBD2	TGTGCCAGCAGCCAACCCGAACTAGCGGGAGGGGCAGATACGCAGTATTTT	CASSQPELAGGADTQYF
TRBV9	.	TRBJ2-7	.	TGTGCCAGCAGCGTAGGATCCGACGGAGGCTACGAGCAGTACTTC	CASSVGSDGGYEQYF
TRBV9	.	TRBJ1-4	.	TGTGCCAGCAGCCCCTTTGACAGGTCTGGTGAAAAACTGTTTTTT	CASSPFDRSGEKLFF
TRBV4-1	.	TRBJ1-5	.	TGCGCCAGCAGCCAAGACAGGGGCGAAAGGCCCCAGCATTTT	CASSQDRGERPQHF
TRBV7-9	.	TRBJ1-1	.	TGTGCCAGCAGCTTTAATCGCAGGGAAGGTGAAGCTTTCTTT	CASSFNRREGEAFF
TRBV5-1	.	TRBJ2-3	TRBD2	TGCGCCAGCAGCTCCCTAGCGGGAGGGAGGTCAGATACGCAGTATTTT	CASSSLAGGRSDTQYF
TRBV4-2	.	TRBJ2-2	.	TGTGCCAGCAGCCAAGAGTCGAGGGCCGGGGAGCTGTTTTTT	CASSQESRAGELFF
TRBV2	.	TRBJ2-7	TRBD1	TGTGCCAGCACTCTAACAGGGGGCACTACGAGACAGTACTTC	CASTLTGGTTRQYF
TRBV4-3	.	TRBJ1-1	.	TGCGCCAGCAGCCCCTTTTCGACAGGACTTGAAGCTTTCTTT	CASSPFSTGLEAFF
TRBV4-2	once	TRBJ2-7	TRBD2	TGTGCCAGCAGCCAAATCGGGGGGACTAGCGGGAGTTGGTCCTACGAGCAGTACTTC	CASSQIGGTSGSWSYEQYF
TRBV2	.	TRBJ2-3	TRBD2	TGTGCCAGCAGCCCGGGACTAGCGGGCACAGATACGCAGTATTTT	CASSPGLAGTDTQYF
TRBV7-9	few	TRBJ1-3	.	TGTGCCAGCAGCGGCCGGGGCTCTGGAAACACCATATATTTT	CASSGRGSGNTIYF
TRBV12-3/TRBV12-4	.	TRBJ2-7	.	TGTGCCAGCAGTCCAGGGGGAGGCGACGAGCAGTACTTC	CASSPGGGDEQYF
TRBV18	.	TRBJ2-1	TRBD2	TGTGCCAGCTCCCTTTATGGACTAGCGGGGGATTACAATGAGCAGTTCTTC	CASSLYGLAGDYNEQFF
TRBV3-1/TRBV3-2	.	TRBJ1-2	.	TGTGCCAGCAGCCAAACTGCGGCTTATGGCTACACCTTC	CASSQTAAYGYTF
TRBV3-1/TRBV3-2	.	TRBJ1-6	.	TGTGCCAGCAGCCATCGTCAGGCCGGATTGGATTCACCCCTCCACTTT	CASSHRQAGLDSPLHF
TRBV5-5	.	TRBJ2-1	TRBD1	TGTGCCAGCAGCGTCTCGGGACAGGGGTTTTACAATGAGCAGTTCTTC	CASSVSGQGFYNEQFF
TRBV3-1/TRBV3-2	.	TRBJ1-6	.	TGTGCCAGCAGCCCGTCCCTGGCTACAGGGTTTGTGGGATCACCCCTCCACTTT	CASSPSLATGFVGSPLHF
TRBV18	.	TRBJ2-2	.	TGTGCCAGCTCACCACATCAGGGAGGTGGGGAGCTGTTTTTT	CASSPHQGGGELFF
TRBV18	.	TRBJ1-4	.	TGTGCCAGCTCACCAGGACAGCAAAATGAAAAACTGTTTTTT	CASSPGQQNEKLFF
TRBV5-1	.	TRBJ1-1	TRBD1	TGCGCCAGCAGCTTGGGCCCACAGGGGTTGAACACTGAAGCTTTCTTT	CASSLGPQGLNTEAFF
TRBV15	few	TRBJ2-6	.	TGTGCCACCAGCAGAGCCTACTCTGGGGCCAACGTCCTGACTTTC	CATSRAYSGANVLTF